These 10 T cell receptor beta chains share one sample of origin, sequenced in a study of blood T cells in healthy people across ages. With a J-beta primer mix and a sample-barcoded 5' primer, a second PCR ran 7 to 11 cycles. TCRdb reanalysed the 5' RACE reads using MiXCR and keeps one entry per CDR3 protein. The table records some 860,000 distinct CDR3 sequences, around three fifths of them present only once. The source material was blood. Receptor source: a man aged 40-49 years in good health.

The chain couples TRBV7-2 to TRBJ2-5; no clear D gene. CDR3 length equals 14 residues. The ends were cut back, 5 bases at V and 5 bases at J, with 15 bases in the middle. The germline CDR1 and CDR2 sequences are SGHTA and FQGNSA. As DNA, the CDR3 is TGTGCCAGCAGCGTTGTCCCCGAGGCGGAGACCCAGTACTTC. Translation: CASSVVPEAETQYF.

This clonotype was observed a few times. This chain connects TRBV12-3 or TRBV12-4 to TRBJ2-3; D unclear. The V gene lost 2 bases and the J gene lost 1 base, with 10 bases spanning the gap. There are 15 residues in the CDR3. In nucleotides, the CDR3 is TGTGCCAGCAGTTTAAAGGGCTCCGGCACAGATACGCAGTATTTT. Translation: CASSLKGSGTDTQYF.

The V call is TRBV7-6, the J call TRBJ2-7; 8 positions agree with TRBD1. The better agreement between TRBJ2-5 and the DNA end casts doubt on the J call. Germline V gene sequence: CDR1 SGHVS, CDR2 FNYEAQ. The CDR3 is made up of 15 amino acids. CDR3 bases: TGTGCCAGCAGCTTAGGCAGGACAGGGAAGGAGACCCAGTACTTC. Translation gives CASSLGRTGKETQYF.

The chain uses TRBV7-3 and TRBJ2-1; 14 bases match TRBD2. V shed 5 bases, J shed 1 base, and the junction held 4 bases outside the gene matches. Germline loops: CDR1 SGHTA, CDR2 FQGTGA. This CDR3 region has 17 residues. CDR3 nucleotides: TGTGCCAGCAGCCCACGGACTAGCGGGAGGTCCTACAATGAGCAGTTCTTC. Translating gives CASSPRTSGRSYNEQFF.

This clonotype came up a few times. The CDR3 is CASSRVRGNTIYF. Written as DNA, the CDR3 is TGTGCCAGTTCCAGGGTGAGAGGAAACACCATATATTTT. The V and J genes are TRBV9 and TRBJ1-3, with D possibly TRBD1 on 5 matching bases. V was shortened by 8 bases and J by 4 bases, with 13 bases between the two germline ends. There are 13 residues in the CDR3. Germline V gene data show CDR1 as SGDLS and CDR2 as YYNGEE. The full variable domain, completed using reference TRBV9 and TRBJ1-3, is DSGVTQTPKHLITATGQRVTLRCSPRSGDLSVYWYQQSLDQGLQFLIQYYNGEERAKGNILERFSAQQFPDLHSELNLSSLELGDSALYFCASSRVRGNTIYFGEGSWLTVV.

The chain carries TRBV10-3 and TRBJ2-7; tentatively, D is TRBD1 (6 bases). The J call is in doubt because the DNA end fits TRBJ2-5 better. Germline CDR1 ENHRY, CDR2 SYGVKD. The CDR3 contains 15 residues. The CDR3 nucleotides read TGTGCCATCAGTCCACAGGGTTCCTACGGAGGGACCCAGTACTTC. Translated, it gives CAISPQGSYGGTQYF.

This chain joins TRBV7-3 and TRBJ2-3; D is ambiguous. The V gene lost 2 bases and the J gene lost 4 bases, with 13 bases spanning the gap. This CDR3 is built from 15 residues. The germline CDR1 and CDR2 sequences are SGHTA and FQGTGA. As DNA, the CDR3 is TGTGCCAGCAGCTTAGCCGTGAACGGAGCAGATACGCAGTATTTT. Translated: CASSLAVNGADTQYF.

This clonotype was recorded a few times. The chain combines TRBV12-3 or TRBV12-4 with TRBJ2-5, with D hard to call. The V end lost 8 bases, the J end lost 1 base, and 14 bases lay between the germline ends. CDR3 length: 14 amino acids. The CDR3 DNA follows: TGTGCCAGCCTACCTGTCAAGGGCCAAGAGACCCAGTACTTC. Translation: CASLPVKGQETQYF.

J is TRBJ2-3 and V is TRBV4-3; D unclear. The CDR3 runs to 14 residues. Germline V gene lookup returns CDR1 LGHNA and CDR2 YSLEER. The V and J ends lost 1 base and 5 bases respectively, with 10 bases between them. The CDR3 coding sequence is TGCGCCAGCAGCCAAGTCTTCCGTGTAGATACGCAGTATTTT. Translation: CASSQVFRVDTQYF.

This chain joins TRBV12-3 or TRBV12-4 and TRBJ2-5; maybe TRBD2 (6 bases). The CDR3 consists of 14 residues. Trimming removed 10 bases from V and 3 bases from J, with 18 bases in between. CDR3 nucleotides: TGTGCCACCAATCCAGCGGGCAGAAAAGAGACCCAGTACTTC. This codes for CATNPAGRKETQYF.